A single TCR beta chain is shown here with its context. Its specificity is unknown. Profiled with immunoSEQ multiplex PCR; TCRdb holds only in-frame clones, not every one. The repertoire has about 120,000 clones, roughly 92% of them found once; the top ten carry about 0.3%. Germline V CDR1 and CDR2: MNHEY, SMNVEV (reference sequence). This CDR3 region has 16 residues. V gave up 1 base and J gave up 0 bases, with 10 bases separating them. The sample comes from a study of T cell repertoires and HLA-DP antigens. This clonotype was sampled from a young woman in good health and CMV-seronegative. Sequenced: CD4+ T cells from PBMCs. V and J are TRBV27 and TRBJ1-5; weak D call: TRBD1 (5 bases). For the CDR3, the DNA is TGTGCCAGCAGTTTATACCCAGGGTATAGCAATCAGCCCCAGCATTTT. Its protein product is CASSLYPGYSNQPQHF.